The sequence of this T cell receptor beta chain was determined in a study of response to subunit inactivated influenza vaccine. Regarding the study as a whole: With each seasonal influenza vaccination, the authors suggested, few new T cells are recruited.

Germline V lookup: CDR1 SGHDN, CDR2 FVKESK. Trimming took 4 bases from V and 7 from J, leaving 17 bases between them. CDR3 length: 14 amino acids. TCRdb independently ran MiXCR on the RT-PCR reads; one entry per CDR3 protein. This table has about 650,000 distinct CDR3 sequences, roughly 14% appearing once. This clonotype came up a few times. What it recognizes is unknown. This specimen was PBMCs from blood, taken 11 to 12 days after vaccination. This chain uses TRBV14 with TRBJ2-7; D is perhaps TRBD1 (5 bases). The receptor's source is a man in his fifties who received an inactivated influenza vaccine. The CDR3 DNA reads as TGTGCCAGCAGCCGGCGACAGAGCCTCTTTGAGCAGTACTTC. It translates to CASSRRQSLFEQYF.